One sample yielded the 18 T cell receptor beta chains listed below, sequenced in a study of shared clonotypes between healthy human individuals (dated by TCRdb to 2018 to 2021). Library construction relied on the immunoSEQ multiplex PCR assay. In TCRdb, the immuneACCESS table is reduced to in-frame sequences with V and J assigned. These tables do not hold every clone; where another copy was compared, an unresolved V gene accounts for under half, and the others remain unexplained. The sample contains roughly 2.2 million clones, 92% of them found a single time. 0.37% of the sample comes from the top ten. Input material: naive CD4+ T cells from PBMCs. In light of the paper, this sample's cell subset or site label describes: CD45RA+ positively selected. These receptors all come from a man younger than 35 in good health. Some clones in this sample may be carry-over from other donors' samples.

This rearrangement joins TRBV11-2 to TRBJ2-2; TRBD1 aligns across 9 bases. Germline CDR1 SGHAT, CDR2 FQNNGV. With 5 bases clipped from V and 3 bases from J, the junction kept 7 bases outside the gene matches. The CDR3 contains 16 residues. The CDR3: CASSPRQGDYTGELFF. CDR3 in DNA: TGTGCCAGCAGCCCCCGACAGGGGGACTACACCGGGGAGCTGTTTTTT.

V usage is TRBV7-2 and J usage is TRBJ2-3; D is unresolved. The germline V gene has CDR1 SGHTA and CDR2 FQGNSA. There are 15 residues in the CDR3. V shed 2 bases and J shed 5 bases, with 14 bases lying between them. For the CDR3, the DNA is TGTGCCAGCAGCTTATTCCGTTCTCACCTAGATACGCAGTATTTT. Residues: CASSLFRSHLDTQYF.

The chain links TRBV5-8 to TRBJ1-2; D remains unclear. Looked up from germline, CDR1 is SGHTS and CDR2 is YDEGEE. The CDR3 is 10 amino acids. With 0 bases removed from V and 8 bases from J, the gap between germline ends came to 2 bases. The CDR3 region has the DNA TGTGCCAGCAGCTTGGTCGGCTACACCTTC. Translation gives CASSLVGYTF.

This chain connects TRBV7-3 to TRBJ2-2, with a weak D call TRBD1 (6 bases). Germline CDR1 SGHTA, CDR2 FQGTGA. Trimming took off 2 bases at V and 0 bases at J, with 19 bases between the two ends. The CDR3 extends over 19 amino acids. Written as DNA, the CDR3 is TGTGCCAGCAGCTTACTCCCCAGGGGCCCGTTCGCGAACACCGGGGAGCTGTTTTTT. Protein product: CASSLLPRGPFANTGELFF.

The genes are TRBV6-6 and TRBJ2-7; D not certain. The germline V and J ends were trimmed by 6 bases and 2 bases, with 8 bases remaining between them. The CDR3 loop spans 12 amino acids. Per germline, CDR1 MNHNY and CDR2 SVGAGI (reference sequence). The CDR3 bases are TGTGCCAGCAGCCAATCGACCTACGAGCAGTACTTC. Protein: CASSQSTYEQYF.

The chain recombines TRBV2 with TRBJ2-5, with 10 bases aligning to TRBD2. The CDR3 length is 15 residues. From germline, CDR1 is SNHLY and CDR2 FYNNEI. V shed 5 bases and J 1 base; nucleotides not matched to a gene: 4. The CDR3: CASSWTSGGQETQYF. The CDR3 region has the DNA TGTGCCAGCAGTTGGACTAGCGGCGGCCAAGAGACCCAGTACTTC.

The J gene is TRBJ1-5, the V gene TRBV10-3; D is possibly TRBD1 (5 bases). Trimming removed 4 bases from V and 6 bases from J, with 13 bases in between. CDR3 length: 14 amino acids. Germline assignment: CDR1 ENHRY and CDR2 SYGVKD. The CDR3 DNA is TGTGCCATCAGTGTAGATTTGGGGGGTCAGCCCCAGCATTTT. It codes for CAISVDLGGQPQHF.

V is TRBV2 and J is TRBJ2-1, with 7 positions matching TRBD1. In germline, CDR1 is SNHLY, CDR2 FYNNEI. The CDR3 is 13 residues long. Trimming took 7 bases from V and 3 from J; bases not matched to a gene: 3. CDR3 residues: CASTRTGYNEQFF. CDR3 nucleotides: TGTGCCAGCACCCGGACAGGCTACAATGAGCAGTTCTTC. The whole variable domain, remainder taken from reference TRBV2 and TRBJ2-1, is EPEVTQTPSHQVTQMGQEVILRCVPISNHLYFYWYRQILGQKVEFLVSFYNNEISEKSEIFDDQFSVERPDGSNFTLKIRSTKLEDSAMYFCASTRTGYNEQFFGPGTRLTVL.

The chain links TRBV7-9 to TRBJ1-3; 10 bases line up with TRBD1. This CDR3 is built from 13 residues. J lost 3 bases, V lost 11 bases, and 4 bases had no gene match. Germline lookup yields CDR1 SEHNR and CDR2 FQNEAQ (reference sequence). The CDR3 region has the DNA TGTGCCGGGGGGACAGGGGTTGGAAACACCATATATTTT. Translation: CAGGTGVGNTIYF.

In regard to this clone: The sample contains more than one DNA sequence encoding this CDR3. CDR3 loop: CASSVLGDEQFF. CDR3 in DNA: TGTGCCAGCAGCGTATTAGGGGATGAGCAGTTCTTC. The genes are TRBV9 and TRBJ2-1, with a weak D call TRBD1 (5 bases). V lost 1 base and J lost 8, with 7 bases in between. In germline, CDR1 is SGDLS, CDR2 YYNGEE. The CDR3 is made up of 12 amino acids.

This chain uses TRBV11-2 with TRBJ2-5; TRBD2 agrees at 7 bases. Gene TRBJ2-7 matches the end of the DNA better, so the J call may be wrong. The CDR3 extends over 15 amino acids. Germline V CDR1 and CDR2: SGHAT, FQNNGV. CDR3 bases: TGTGCCAGCAGCTCACGGGACTACCCCCCCTACGAGCAGTACTTC. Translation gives CASSSRDYPPYEQYF.

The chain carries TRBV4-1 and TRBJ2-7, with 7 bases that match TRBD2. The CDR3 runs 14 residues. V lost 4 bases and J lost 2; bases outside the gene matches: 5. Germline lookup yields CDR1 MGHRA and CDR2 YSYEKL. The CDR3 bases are TGCGCCAGCAGCCGGCTAGCGGTTACCTACGAGCAGTACTTC. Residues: CASSRLAVTYEQYF.

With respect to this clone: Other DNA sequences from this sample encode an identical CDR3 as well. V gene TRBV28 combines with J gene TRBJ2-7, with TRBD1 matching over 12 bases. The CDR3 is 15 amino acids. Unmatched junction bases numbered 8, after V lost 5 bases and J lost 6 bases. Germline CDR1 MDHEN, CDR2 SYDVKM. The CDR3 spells CASSPPGQGASEQYF. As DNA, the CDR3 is TGTGCCAGCAGTCCACCGGGACAGGGGGCTTCCGAGCAGTACTTC.

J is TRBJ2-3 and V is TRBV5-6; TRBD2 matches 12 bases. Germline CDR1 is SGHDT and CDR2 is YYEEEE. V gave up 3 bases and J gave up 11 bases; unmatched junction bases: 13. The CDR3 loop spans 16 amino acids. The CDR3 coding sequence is TGTGCCAGCAGCTCAGACGGAGGACTAGCGGGATTGGGGCAGTATTTT. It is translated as CASSSDGGLAGLGQYF.

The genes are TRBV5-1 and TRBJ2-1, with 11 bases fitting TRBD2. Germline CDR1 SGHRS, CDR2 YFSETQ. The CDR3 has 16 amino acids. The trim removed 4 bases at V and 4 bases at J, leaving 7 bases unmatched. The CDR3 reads CASSKTSGSVYNEQFF. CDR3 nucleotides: TGCGCCAGCAGCAAAACTAGCGGGAGCGTATACAATGAGCAGTTCTTC. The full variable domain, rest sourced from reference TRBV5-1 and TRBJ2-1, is KAGVTQTPRYLIKTRGQQVTLSCSPISGHRSVSWYQQTPGQGLQFLFEYFSETQRNKGNFPGRFSGRQFSNSRSEMNVSTLELGDSALYLCASSKTSGSVYNEQFFGPGTRLTVL.

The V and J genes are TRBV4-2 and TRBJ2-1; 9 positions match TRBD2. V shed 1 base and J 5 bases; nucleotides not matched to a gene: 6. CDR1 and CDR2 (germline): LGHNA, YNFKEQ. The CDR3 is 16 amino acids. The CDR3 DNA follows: TGTGCCAGCAGCCAAGCGCCGGGACTAGCAGACAATGAGCAGTTCTTC. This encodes CASSQAPGLADNEQFF.

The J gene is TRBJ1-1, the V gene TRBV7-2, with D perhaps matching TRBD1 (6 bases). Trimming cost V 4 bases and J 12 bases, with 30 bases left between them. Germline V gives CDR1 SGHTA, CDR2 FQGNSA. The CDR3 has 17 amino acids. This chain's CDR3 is CASSYRQVVIRNLETFF. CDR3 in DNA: TGTGCCAGCAGCTACCGACAGGTGGTTATTAGGAACCTCGAAACTTTCTTT.

The CDR3 DNA follows: TGCAGCGTTGAAGATCCAGGGGTCGACGAGCAGTACTTC. It translates to CSVEDPGVDEQYF. The J gene is TRBJ2-7, the V gene TRBV29-1; D possibly corresponds to TRBD1 (6 bases). Germline lookup yields CDR1 SQVTM and CDR2 ANQGSEA. This CDR3 has 13 amino acids. The V and J ends lost 0 bases and 5 bases respectively, with 11 bases between them.